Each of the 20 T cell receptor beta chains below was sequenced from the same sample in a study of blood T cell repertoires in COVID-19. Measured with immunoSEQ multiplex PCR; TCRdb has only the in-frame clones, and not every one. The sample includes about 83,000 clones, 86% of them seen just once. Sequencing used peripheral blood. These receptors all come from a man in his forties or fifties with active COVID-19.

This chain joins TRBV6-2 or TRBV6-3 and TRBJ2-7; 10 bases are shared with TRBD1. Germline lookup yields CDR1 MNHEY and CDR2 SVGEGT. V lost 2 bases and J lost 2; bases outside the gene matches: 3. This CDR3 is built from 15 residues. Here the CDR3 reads CASSYAGTGAYEQYF. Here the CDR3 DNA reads TGTGCCAGCAGTTACGCGGGGACAGGGGCCTACGAGCAGTACTTC.

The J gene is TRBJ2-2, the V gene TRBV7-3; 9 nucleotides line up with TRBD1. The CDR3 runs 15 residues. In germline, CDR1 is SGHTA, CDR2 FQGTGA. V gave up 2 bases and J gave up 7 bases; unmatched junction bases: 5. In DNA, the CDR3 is TGTGCCAGCAGCTTAGCACAGGGGGCGGGCGGGGAGCTGTTTTTT. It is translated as CASSLAQGAGGELFF.

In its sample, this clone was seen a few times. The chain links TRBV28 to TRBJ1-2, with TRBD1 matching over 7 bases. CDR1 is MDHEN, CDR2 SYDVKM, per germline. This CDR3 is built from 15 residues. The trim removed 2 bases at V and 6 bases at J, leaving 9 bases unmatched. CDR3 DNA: TGTGCCAGCAGTTTACAAAACCGACAGGGCCATGGCTACACCTTC. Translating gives CASSLQNRQGHGYTF.

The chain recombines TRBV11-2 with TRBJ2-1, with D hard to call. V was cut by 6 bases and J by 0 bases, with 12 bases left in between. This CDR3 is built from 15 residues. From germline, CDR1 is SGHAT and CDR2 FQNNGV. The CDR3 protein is CASSPARSSYNEQFF. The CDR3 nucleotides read TGTGCCAGCAGTCCCGCACGGAGCTCCTACAATGAGCAGTTCTTC. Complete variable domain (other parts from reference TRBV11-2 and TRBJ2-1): EAGVAQSPRYKIIEKRQSVAFWCNPISGHATLYWYQQILGQGPKLLIQFQNNGVVDDSQLPKDRFSAERLKGVDSTLKIQPAKLEDSAVYLCASSPARSSYNEQFFGPGTRLTVL.

CDR3 sequence: CASRGSLGQSSSGNTIYF. CDR3 in DNA: TGTGCCAGCAGGGGGTCCCTGGGACAGTCCTCCTCTGGAAACACCATATATTTT. V gene TRBV28 combines with J gene TRBJ1-3, with 7 bases aligning to TRBD1. CDR3 length: 18 amino acids. Germline assignment: CDR1 MDHEN and CDR2 SYDVKM. The V and J ends lost 6 bases and 0 bases, in that order; junction bases with no gene match: 14.

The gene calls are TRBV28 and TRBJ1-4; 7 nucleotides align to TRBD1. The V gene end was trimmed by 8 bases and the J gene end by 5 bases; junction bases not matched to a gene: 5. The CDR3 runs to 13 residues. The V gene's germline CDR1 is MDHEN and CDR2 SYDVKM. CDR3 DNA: TGTGCCAGCGCCGGGACAGCAAATGAAAAACTGTTTTTT. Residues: CASAGTANEKLFF.

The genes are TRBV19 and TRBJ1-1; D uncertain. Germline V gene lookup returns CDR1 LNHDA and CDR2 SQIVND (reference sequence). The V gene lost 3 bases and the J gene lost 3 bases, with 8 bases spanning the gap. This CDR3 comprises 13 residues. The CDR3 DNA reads TGTGCCAGTAGTATGGAGGGCTACACTGAAGCTTTCTTT. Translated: CASSMEGYTEAFF.

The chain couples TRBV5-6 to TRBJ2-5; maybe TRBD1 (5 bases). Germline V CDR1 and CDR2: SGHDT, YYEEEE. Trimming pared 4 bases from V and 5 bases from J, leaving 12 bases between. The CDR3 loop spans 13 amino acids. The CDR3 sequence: CASSLRASETQYF. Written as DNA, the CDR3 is TGTGCCAGCAGCCTCAGGGCGTCCGAGACCCAGTACTTC.

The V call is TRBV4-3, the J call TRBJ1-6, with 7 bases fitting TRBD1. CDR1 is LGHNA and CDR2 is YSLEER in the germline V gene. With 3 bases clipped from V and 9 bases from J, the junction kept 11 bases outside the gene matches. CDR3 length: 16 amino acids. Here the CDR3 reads CASSQGTGAGSSPLHF. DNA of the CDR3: TGCGCCAGCAGCCAGGGTACAGGGGCGGGTAGTTCACCCCTCCACTTT.

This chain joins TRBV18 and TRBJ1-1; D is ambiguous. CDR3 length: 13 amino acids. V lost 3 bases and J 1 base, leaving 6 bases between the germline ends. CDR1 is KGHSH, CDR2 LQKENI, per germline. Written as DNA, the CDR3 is TGTGCCAGCTCACCTACACAGAACACTGAAGCTTTCTTT. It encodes CASSPTQNTEAFF.

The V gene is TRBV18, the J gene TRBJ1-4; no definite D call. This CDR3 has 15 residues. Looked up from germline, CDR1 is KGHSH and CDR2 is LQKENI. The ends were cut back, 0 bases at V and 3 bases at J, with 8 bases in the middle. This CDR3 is CASSPPGGPNEKLFF. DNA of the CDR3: TGTGCCAGCTCACCACCGGGAGGTCCTAATGAAAAACTGTTTTTT. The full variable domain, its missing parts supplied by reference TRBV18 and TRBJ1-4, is NAGVMQNPRHLVRRRGQEARLRCSPMKGHSHVYWYRQLPEEGLKFMVYLQKENIIDESGMPKERFSAEFPKEGPSILRIQQVVRGDSAAYFCASSPPGGPNEKLFFGSGTQLSVL.

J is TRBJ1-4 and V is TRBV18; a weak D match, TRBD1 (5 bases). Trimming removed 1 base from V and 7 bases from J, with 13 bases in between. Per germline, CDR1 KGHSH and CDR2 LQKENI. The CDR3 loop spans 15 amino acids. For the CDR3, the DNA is TGTGCCAGCTCACCACGAAGGGGCGCCGGTGAAAAACTGTTTTTT. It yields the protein CASSPRRGAGEKLFF.

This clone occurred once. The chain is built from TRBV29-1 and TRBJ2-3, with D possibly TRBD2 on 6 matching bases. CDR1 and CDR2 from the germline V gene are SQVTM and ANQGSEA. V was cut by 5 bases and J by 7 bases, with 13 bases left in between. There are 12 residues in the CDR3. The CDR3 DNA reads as TGCAGCGTTCCGGGACTCTCATATACGCAGTATTTT. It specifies CSVPGLSYTQYF.

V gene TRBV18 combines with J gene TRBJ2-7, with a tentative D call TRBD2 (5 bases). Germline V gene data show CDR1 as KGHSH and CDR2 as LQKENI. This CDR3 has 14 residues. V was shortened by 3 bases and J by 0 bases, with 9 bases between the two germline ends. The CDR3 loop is CASSPGVFSYEQYF. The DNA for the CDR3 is TGTGCCAGCTCACCCGGGGTCTTCTCCTACGAGCAGTACTTC.

In nucleotides, the CDR3 is TGTGCCAGCAGTACCTCAGGGACAGGGGTTGGCTACACCTTC. As protein: CASSTSGTGVGYTF. The chain joins TRBV6-6 to TRBJ1-2; 10 nucleotides agree with TRBD1. The CDR3 extends over 14 amino acids. J was trimmed by 7 bases and V by 5 bases; bases with no gene match: 7. Germline CDR1 and CDR2: MNHNY and SVGAGI (reference sequence).

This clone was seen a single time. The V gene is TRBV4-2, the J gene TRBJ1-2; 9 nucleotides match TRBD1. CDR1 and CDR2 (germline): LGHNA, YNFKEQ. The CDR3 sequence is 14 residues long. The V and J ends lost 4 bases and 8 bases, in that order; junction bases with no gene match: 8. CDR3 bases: TGTGCCAGCAGCCGGGACAGGGACGGTGGCGGCTACACCTTC. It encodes CASSRDRDGGGYTF.

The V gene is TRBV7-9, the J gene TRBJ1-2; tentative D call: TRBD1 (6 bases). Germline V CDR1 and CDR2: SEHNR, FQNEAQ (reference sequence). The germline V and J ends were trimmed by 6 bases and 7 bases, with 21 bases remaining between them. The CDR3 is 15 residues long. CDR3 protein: CASSLTRDTAGGYTF. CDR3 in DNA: TGTGCCAGCAGTTTGACCCGGGACACAGCTGGTGGCTACACCTTC.

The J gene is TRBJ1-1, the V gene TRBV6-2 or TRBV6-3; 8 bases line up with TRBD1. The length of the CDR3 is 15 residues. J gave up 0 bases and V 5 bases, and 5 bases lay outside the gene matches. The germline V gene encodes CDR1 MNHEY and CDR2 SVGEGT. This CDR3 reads CASSGQGVMNTEAFF. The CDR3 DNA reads TGTGCCAGCAGTGGACAGGGCGTCATGAACACTGAAGCTTTCTTT.

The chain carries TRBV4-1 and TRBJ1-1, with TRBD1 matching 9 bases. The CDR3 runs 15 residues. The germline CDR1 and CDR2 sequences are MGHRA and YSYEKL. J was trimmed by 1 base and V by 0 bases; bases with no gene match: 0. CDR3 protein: CASSQEGQGNTEAFF. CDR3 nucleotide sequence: TGCGCCAGCAGCCAAGAGGGACAGGGGAACACTGAAGCTTTCTTT.

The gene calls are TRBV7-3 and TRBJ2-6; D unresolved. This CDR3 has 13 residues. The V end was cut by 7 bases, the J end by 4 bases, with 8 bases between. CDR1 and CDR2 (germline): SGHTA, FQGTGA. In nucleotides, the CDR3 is TGTGCCAGCAAACTAAAAGGGGCCAACGTCCTGACTTTC. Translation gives CASKLKGANVLTF.